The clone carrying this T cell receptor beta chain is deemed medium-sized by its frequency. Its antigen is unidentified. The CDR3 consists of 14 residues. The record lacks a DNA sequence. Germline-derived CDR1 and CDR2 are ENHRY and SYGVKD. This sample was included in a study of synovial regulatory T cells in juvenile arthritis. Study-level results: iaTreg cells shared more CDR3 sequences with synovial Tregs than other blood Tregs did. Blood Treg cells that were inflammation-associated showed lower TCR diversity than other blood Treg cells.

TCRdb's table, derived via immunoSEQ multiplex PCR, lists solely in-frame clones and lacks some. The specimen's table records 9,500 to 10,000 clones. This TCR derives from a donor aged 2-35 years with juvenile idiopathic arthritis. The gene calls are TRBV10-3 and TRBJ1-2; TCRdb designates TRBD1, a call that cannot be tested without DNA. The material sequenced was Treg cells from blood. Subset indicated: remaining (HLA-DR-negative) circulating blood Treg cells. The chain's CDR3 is CAIRDRGTSGGYTF.